This is a list of T cell receptor beta chains from one sample in a study of glioma-infiltrating T cells after dendritic cell vaccination. Data came from immunoSEQ multiplex PCR; TCRdb stores just in-frame clones and leaves some out. The table lists 75,000 to 100,000 clones, approximately 80% of them singletons, with less than 7% in the top ten. Sequenced material: blood, taken before dendritic cell vaccination. Receptors were obtained from a human donor with glioblastoma. Each CDR3 is given with its conserved first and last residue. D genes are given only for firm matches. A row's size may be missing; if present it is once, few, many or a size class.

clone_size,j_call,v_call,d_call,cdr3_aa,cdr3_nt
.,TRBJ2-1,TRBV7-8,TRBD1,CASSLIGGGQGLNEQFF,TGTGCCAGCAGCTTAATAGGTGGGGGACAGGGTTTGAATGAGCAGTTCTTC
.,TRBJ2-1,TRBV4-2,TRBD2,CASSQESLAGINEQFF,TGTGCCAGCAGCCAAGAAAGTCTAGCGGGGATCAATGAGCAGTTCTTC
.,TRBJ2-3,TRBV5-8,.,CASSLGQDTDTQYF,TGTGCCAGCAGCTTGGGACAGGACACAGATACGCAGTATTTT
.,TRBJ2-2,TRBV5-1,.,CASSLVQTNTGELFF,TGCGCCAGCAGCTTGGTACAGACCAACACCGGGGAGCTGTTTTTT
.,TRBJ1-6,TRBV7-8,.,CASSSTVQNSPLHF,TGTGCCAGCAGCTCGACAGTACAGAATTCACCCCTCCACTTT
.,TRBJ1-1,TRBV9,.,CASSDSWANTEAFF,TGTGCCAGCAGCGACAGCTGGGCGAACACTGAAGCTTTCTTT
.,TRBJ1-6,TRBV1,.,CTSSQEGGTTLPALHF,TGCACCAGCAGCCAAGAGGGGGGGACAACTCTCCCAGCCCTCCACTTT
.,TRBJ2-5,TRBV5-8,TRBD1,CASSGQGQTQYF,TGTGCCAGCAGCGGACAGGGGCAGACCCAGTACTTC
.,TRBJ1-2,TRBV19,TRBD1,CASSSSRTGGPTNYGYTF,TGTGCCAGTAGTTCAAGCCGGACAGGGGGCCCTACTAACTATGGCTACACCTTC
.,TRBJ2-2,TRBV5-1,.,CASSSKSGVTGELFF,TGCGCCAGCAGCTCGAAATCAGGGGTCACCGGGGAGCTGTTTTTT
once,TRBJ2-7,TRBV5-4,TRBD2,CASSLLAGATYEQYF,TGTGCCAGCAGCCTCCTAGCGGGGGCTACCTACGAGCAGTACTTC
once,TRBJ2-7,TRBV5-1,TRBD1,CASSSRSGTDYEQYF,TGCGCCAGCAGCAGCCGATCCGGGACAGACTACGAGCAGTACTTC
.,TRBJ2-3,TRBV21-1,.,CASIPGQGGDTQYF,TGTGCCAGCATCCCAGGACAGGGGGGAGATACGCAGTATTTT
.,TRBJ2-5,TRBV10-2,.,CASRGTTKETQYF,TGCGCCAGCAGAGGGACAACGAAGGAGACCCAGTACTTC
few,TRBJ1-1,TRBV29-1,TRBD1,CSVERTGGTEAFF,TGCAGCGTTGAGAGGACAGGAGGCACTGAAGCTTTCTTT
.,TRBJ1-6,TRBV5-6,.,CASSFASTGNSPLHF,TGTGCCAGCAGCTTCGCTTCGACGGGTAATTCACCCCTCCACTTT
.,TRBJ1-6,TRBV2,.,CASSEAPGSGNSPLHF,TGTGCCAGCAGTGAAGCGCCGGGAAGTGGGAATTCACCCCTCCACTTT
.,TRBJ1-2,TRBV27,.,CASSLSPLREGVDGYTF,TGTGCCAGCAGTTTATCTCCCCTCCGGGAAGGAGTTGATGGCTACACCTTC
.,TRBJ2-5,TRBV10-3,TRBD1,CATQTTGDSQETQYF,TGTGCCACCCAAACGACAGGGGACTCACAAGAGACCCAGTACTTC
.,TRBJ2-5,TRBV7-9,.,CASSLSQGGETQYF,TGTGCCAGCAGCTTATCTCAGGGTGGGGAGACCCAGTACTTC
.,TRBJ2-7,TRBV28,.,CASSLPLPQNEQYF,TGTGCCAGCAGTTTACCCCTCCCGCAGAACGAGCAGTACTTC
once,TRBJ1-6,TRBV6-4,.,CASRGGSSYNSPLHF,TGTGCCAGCAGAGGAGGGAGCTCCTATAATTCACCCCTCCACTTT
.,TRBJ2-3,TRBV19,.,CASSTGHANTQYF,TGTGCCAGTAGTACTGGACACGCCAATACGCAGTATTTT
few,TRBJ1-5,TRBV25-1,.,CASSAGKGNQPQHF,TGTGCCAGCAGTGCAGGGAAGGGAAATCAGCCCCAGCATTTT
.,TRBJ1-5,TRBV7-9,.,CASSFTGTLGQPQHF,TGTGCCAGCAGCTTCACCGGGACATTAGGTCAGCCCCAGCATTTT
.,TRBJ1-5,TRBV5-6,TRBD1,CASSLQGSSPEGPQHF,TGTGCCAGCAGCCTACAGGGGAGTAGCCCTGAAGGGCCCCAGCATTTT
many,TRBJ1-1,TRBV28,.,CASSWPGIRTEAFF,TGTGCCAGCAGTTGGCCCGGGATCCGCACTGAAGCTTTCTTT
.,TRBJ2-2,TRBV5-1,TRBD1,CASSLGTGSGELFF,TGCGCCAGCAGCCTGGGGACAGGGAGCGGGGAGCTGTTTTTT
.,TRBJ1-2,TRBV6-1,TRBD1,CASSEHRGTGYTF,TGTGCCAGCAGTGAACACAGGGGGACTGGCTACACCTTC
.,TRBJ1-4,TRBV28,.,CASSDHGGSNEKLFF,TGTGCCAGCAGTGACCACGGGGGGTCTAATGAAAAACTGTTTTTT
few,TRBJ2-1,TRBV27,TRBD2,CASSQLTSGVYNEQFF,TGTGCCAGCAGCCAATTGACTAGCGGAGTCTACAATGAGCAGTTCTTC
few,TRBJ2-7,TRBV7-8,.,CASSLVAYSYEQYF,TGTGCCAGCAGCTTAGTCGCGTACTCCTACGAGCAGTACTTC
.,TRBJ1-1,TRBV28,.,CASSSSHRTGAFF,TGTGCCAGCAGTTCTAGTCACCGTACTGGAGCTTTCTTT
few,TRBJ2-7,TRBV28,TRBD1,CASSWTWTGGSKPLYEQYF,TGTGCCAGCAGCTGGACTTGGACAGGGGGCAGTAAGCCTCTCTACGAGCAGTACTTC
.,TRBJ2-1,TRBV11-1,TRBD1,CASSPQGLVSYNEQFF,TGTGCCAGCAGCCCACAGGGGTTAGTCAGCTACAATGAGCAGTTCTTC
few,TRBJ2-7,TRBV5-4,TRBD2,CASTRGGRGDYEQYF,TGTGCCAGCACCCGAGGCGGGAGAGGGGATTACGAGCAGTACTTC
.,TRBJ2-7,TRBV11-1,TRBD2,CASSLGSGSNYEQYF,TGTGCCAGCAGCTTAGGTAGCGGGAGCAACTACGAGCAGTACTTC
few,TRBJ2-5,TRBV5-1,TRBD1,CASSLGQGSGQETQYF,TGCGCCAGCAGCTTGGGACAGGGATCGGGGCAAGAGACCCAGTACTTC
.,TRBJ1-6,TRBV19,.,CASSHRALGGSPLHF,TGTGCCAGTAGCCACAGGGCCTTAGGCGGTTCACCCCTCCACTTT
.,TRBJ2-1,TRBV27,TRBD1,CASSHRKGGAQFF,TGTGCCAGCAGTCACCGCAAAGGGGGCGCCCAGTTCTTC
.,TRBJ1-6,TRBV5-1,TRBD1,CASSAPETGNSPLHF,TGCGCCAGCAGCGCGCCCGAGACAGGGAATTCACCCCTCCACTTT
.,TRBJ2-5,TRBV29-1,.,CSVEKSERGTQYF,TGCAGCGTTGAAAAGAGTGAACGGGGGACCCAGTACTTC
.,TRBJ1-2,TRBV6-1,.,CASSEGGQGKTF,TGTGCCAGCAGTGAAGGGGGCCAGGGCAAAACCTTC
.,TRBJ1-5,TRBV7-8,TRBD1,CASSLVGGGGQGNQPQHF,TGTGCCAGCAGCTTAGTCGGTGGGGGAGGACAGGGAAATCAGCCCCAGCATTTT
.,TRBJ2-5,TRBV30,.,CAWSVRSGGWETQYF,TGTGCCTGGAGTGTACGGTCTGGGGGGTGGGAGACCCAGTACTTC
medium-sized,TRBJ1-5,TRBV19,.,CASSISQTYNQPQHF,TGTGCCAGTAGTATCTCCCAGACTTACAATCAGCCCCAGCATTTT
once,TRBJ2-5,TRBV5-1,TRBD2,CATRGSGTSQETQYF,TGCGCCACCCGAGGTAGCGGGACAAGCCAAGAGACCCAGTACTTC
.,TRBJ2-5,TRBV7-9,.,CASSQGATGSETQYF,TGTGCCAGCAGCCAAGGGGCAACGGGTTCAGAGACCCAGTACTTC
.,TRBJ2-3,TRBV5-1,.,CASSLGLNTDTQYF,TGCGCCAGCAGCTTAGGACTGAACACAGATACGCAGTATTTT
.,TRBJ1-5,TRBV30,.,CAWALSGVSNQPQHF,TGTGCCTGGGCCCTTTCAGGGGTTAGCAATCAGCCCCAGCATTTT
.,TRBJ2-1,TRBV18,.,CASSDSPGRSEQFF,TGTGCCAGCTCAGACTCCCCAGGGAGGAGTGAGCAGTTCTTC
.,TRBJ2-7,TRBV7-8,TRBD1,CASSFYGTGGTLGGEQYF,TGTGCCAGCAGCTTCTACGGGACAGGGGGCACTCTTGGCGGGGAGCAGTACTTC
once,TRBJ1-1,TRBV11-2,.,CASSRGVMNTEAFF,TGTGCCAGCAGTCGGGGGGTAATGAACACTGAAGCTTTCTTT